Listed below are T cell receptor beta chains from one sample, sequenced in a study of T cells after yellow fever vaccination. TCRdb re-derived calls from the 5' RACE reads in MiXCR, one entry per CDR3 protein. Of 300,000 to 350,000 distinct CDR3 sequences listed, approximately 4% are singletons. The source material was PBMCs, sampled 15 days after the yellow fever booster vaccination. Source of these receptors: a man younger than 35 who received the YFV17D yellow fever vaccine. CDR3s include the opening cysteine and the closing phenylalanine or tryptophan. Each record gives: J gene, V gene, D gene, CDR3 length, clone size, CDR3 DNA, CDR3 protein. D genes are given only for firm matches. Clone size, where shown, is once, few, many, or a class for clones that have expanded.

TRBJ2-3 TRBV5-4 TRBD2 17 few TGTGCCAGCAGCTTGCAGAGGACTAGCGGGCGGGCAGATACGCAGTATTTT CASSLQRTSGRADTQYF
TRBJ2-3 TRBV6-2/TRBV6-3 TRBD1 16 NA TGTGCCACCCTCCAGAGAAGGACAGGGTCACCAGATACGCAGTATTTT CATLQRRTGSPDTQYF
TRBJ1-1 TRBV4-1 NA 16 NA TGCGCCAGCAGCCAGACACCAATCCGGGAGAACACTGAAGCTTTCTTT CASSQTPIRENTEAFF
TRBJ2-3 TRBV4-1 NA 15 many TGCGCCAGCAGCTACGTAGGGGGGAGGACAGATACGCAGTATTTT CASSYVGGRTDTQYF
TRBJ2-1 TRBV20-1 NA 13 NA TGCAGTGCGAGACGGACGCCGAACAATGAGCAGTTCTTC CSARRTPNNEQFF
TRBJ1-6 TRBV5-1 TRBD1 16 few TGCGCCAGCAGCTTTTATCTGACAGGGGGCAATTCACCCCTCCACTTT CASSFYLTGGNSPLHF
TRBJ2-7 TRBV4-2 TRBD2 18 many TGTGCCAGCAGCCAAGATTCGACTAGCGGGGGGGCCATGAAAGAGCAGTACTTC CASSQDSTSGGAMKEQYF
TRBJ2-2 TRBV29-1 TRBD1 16 few TGCAGCGTTGTGAGGAGGGGACAGGGGGCATCCGGGGAGCTGTTTTTT CSVVRRGQGASGELFF
TRBJ2-1 TRBV7-2 TRBD2 16 many TGTGCCAGCAGCTTAGGTGGGCTAGCGGTTTACAATGAGCAGTTCTTC CASSLGGLAVYNEQFF
TRBJ1-1 TRBV5-6 NA 13 NA TGTGCCAGCAGTCAAAGTCCGGGCACTGAAGCTTTCTTT CASSQSPGTEAFF
TRBJ2-2 TRBV24-1 TRBD1 16 NA TGTGCCACCAGTGGTCCGGGACAGGGACACACCGGGGAGCTGTTTTTT CATSGPGQGHTGELFF
TRBJ1-2 TRBV7-9 NA 12 many TGTGCCAGCAGCACCCTAGAACGTGGCTACACCTTC CASSTLERGYTF
TRBJ1-2 TRBV10-3 TRBD1 15 NA TGTGCCACCAGTCCCCAACAGGGGTCCATCTATGGCTACACCTTC CATSPQQGSIYGYTF
TRBJ1-2 TRBV19 NA 10 many TGTGCCAGTAAGGGAGGTGGCTACACCTTC CASKGGGYTF
TRBJ2-5 TRBV3-1 NA 13 many TGTGCCAGCAGCCAAGCCAGTCAAGAGACCCAGTACTTC CASSQASQETQYF
TRBJ1-2 TRBV29-1 NA 12 many TGCAGCGTCGAGGGGACCTTGGATGGCTACACCTTC CSVEGTLDGYTF
TRBJ2-6 TRBV13 TRBD1 18 many TGTGCCAGCAGCGTACGGGGACAGCCTCTCTCTGGGGCCAACGTCCTGACTTTC CASSVRGQPLSGANVLTF
TRBJ1-3 TRBV7-9 NA 17 few TGTGCCAGCAGGCCCGGAGCAGGGCTTAACTCTGGAAACACCATATATTTT CASRPGAGLNSGNTIYF
TRBJ1-2 TRBV2 TRBD1 12 many TGTGCCAGCAAGGGACAGGGCTATGGCTACACCTTC CASKGQGYGYTF
TRBJ2-5 TRBV20-1 NA 16 few TGCAGTGCTAGTCGTCTAGCGAGGGTGTCTGGAGAGACCCAGTACTTC CSASRLARVSGETQYF
TRBJ2-7 TRBV18 NA 14 NA TGTGCCAGCTCACCACCAAACAGCGCCTACGAGCAGTACTTC CASSPPNSAYEQYF
TRBJ1-3 TRBV18 TRBD1 15 few TGTGCCAGCTCACCATTAGGGACAGGTGGAAACACCATATATTTT CASSPLGTGGNTIYF
TRBJ2-7 TRBV20-1 TRBD2 16 many TGCAGTGCTAGAGATGATGGGGGGGGTCACTCCTACGAGCAGTACTTC CSARDDGGGHSYEQYF
TRBJ2-3 TRBV7-2 NA 15 many TGTGCCAGCAGCTTAAGGGTCCAGAGCACAGATACGCAGTATTTT CASSLRVQSTDTQYF
TRBJ2-5 TRBV28 NA 12 NA TGTGCCAGCGGTCTGCAACAAGAGACCCAGTACTTC CASGLQQETQYF